This TCR beta chain originates from a study of T cell repertoires in cytomegalovirus infection. Study-wide results and caveats: Carriage of CMV together with the relevant HLA was identifiable through cumulative public TCR beta family frequency.

With respect to this clonotype: The antigen remains undetermined.

The CDR3 extends over 15 amino acids. CDR1 is MGHRA and CDR2 is YSYEKL in the germline V gene. V lost 1 base, J lost 6 bases, and 15 bases lay in between. Via MiXCR, TCRdb re-called the reads, giving one row per CDR3 protein. The sample includes roughly 920,000 distinct CDR3 sequences, 31% of them seen just once. Specimen: cultured CD8+ T cells from PBMCs, collected from culture after CMV antigen stimulation. The chain links TRBV4-1 to TRBJ2-5; D gene ambiguous. This receptor was taken from a human donor in good health (CMV status not recorded). Some clones in this sample may be carry-over from other donors' samples. DNA for the CDR3: TGCGCCAGCAGCCAAGCTACGACCCTGTTGCAGACCCAGTACTTC. It yields the protein CASSQATTLLQTQYF.